This T cell receptor (beta chain) was captured in a study of T cells after yellow fever vaccination. Regarding the study as a whole: After the booster, over 95% of CD4 and 75% to 90% of CD8 primary-response clones were re-detected. The appearance of a small share of clonotypes in both CD4 and CD8 compartments was observed.

After removal of 4 bases from V and 3 bases from J, the junction contained 11 bases not matched to a gene. CDR3 length: 16 residues. A single record per CDR3 protein comes from TCRdb applying MiXCR to the 5' RACE reads. The sample consists of 500,000 to 650,000 distinct CDR3 sequences, about 15% of them appearing once. This clonotype was counted only a few times. Its matching antigen is unknown. Sequencing was performed on PBMCs, taken 5 days after the first yellow fever vaccination. J is TRBJ1-2 and V is TRBV12-3 or TRBV12-4; 7 bases are a match to TRBD1. The receptor was isolated from a man between 18 and 29 years old who received the YFV17D yellow fever vaccine. The CDR3 protein is CASSSMRQGSHYGYTF. DNA of the CDR3: TGTGCCAGCAGTTCTATGAGACAGGGTAGTCACTATGGCTACACCTTC.